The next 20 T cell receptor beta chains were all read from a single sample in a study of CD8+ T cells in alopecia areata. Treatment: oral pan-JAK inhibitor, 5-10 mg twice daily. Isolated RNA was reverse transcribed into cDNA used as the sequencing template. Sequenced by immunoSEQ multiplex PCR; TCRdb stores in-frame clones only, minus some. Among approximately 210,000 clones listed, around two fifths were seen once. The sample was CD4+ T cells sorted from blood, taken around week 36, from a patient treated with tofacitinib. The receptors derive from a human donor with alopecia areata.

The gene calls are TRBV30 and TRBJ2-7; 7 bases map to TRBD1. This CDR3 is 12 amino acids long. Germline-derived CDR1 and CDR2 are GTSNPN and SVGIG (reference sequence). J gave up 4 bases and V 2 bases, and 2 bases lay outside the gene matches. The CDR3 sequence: CAWSLDRYEQYF. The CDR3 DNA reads TGTGCCTGGAGTCTGGACAGGTACGAGCAGTACTTC.

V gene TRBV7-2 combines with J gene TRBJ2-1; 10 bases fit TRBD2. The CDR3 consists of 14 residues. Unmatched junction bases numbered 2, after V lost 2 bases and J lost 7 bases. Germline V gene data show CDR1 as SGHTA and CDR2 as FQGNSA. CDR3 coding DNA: TGTGCCAGCAGCTTACAGCGGGGGGGGAATGAGCAGTTCTTC. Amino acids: CASSLQRGGNEQFF.

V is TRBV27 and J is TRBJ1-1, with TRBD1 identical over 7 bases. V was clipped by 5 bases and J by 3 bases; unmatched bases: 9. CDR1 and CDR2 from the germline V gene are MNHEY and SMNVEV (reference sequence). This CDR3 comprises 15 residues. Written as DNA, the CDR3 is TGTGCCAGCAGTCTTCATCGACAGGGCCACACTGAAGCTTTCTTT. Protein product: CASSLHRQGHTEAFF.

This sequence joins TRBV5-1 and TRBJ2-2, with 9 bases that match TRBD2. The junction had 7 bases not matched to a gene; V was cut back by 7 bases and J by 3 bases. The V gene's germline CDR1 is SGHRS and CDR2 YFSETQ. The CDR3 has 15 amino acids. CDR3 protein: CASRPLAGHTGELFF. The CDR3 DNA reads TGCGCCAGCCGCCCTCTAGCGGGGCACACCGGGGAGCTGTTTTTT.

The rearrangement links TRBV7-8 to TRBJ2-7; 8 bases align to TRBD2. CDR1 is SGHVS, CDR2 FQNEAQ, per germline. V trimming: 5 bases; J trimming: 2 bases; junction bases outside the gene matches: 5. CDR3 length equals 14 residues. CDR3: CASSITSGTYEQYF. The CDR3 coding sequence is TGTGCCAGCAGCATCACTAGCGGCACCTACGAGCAGTACTTC.

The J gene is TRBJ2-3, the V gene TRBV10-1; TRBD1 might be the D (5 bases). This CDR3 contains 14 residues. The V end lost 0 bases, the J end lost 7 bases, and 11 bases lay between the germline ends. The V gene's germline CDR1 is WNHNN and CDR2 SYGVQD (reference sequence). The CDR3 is CASSESTGTHTQYF. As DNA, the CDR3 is TGCGCCAGCAGTGAGTCTACAGGAACCCATACGCAGTATTTT.

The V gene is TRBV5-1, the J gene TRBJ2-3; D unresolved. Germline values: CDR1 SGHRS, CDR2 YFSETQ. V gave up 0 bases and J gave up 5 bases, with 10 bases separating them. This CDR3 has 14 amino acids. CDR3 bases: TGCGCCAGCAGCTTGGGAACGGTTGGAGATACGCAGTATTTT. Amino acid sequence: CASSLGTVGDTQYF. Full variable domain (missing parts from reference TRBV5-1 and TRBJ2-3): KAGVTQTPRYLIKTRGQQVTLSCSPISGHRSVSWYQQTPGQGLQFLFEYFSETQRNKGNFPGRFSGRQFSNSRSEMNVSTLELGDSALYLCASSLGTVGDTQYFGPGTRLTVL.

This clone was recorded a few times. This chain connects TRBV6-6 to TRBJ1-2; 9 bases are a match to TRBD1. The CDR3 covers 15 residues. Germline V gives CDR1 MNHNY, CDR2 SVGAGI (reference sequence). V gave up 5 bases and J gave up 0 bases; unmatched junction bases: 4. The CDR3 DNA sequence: TGTGCCAGCAGTCGACAGGGGGTAGCTAACTATGGCTACACCTTC. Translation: CASSRQGVANYGYTF.

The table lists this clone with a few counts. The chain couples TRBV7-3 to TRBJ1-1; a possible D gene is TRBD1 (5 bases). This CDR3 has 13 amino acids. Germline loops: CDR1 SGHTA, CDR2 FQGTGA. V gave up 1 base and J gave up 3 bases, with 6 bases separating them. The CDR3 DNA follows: TGTGCCAGCAGCTTAAGCAGGGACACTGAAGCTTTCTTT. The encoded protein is CASSLSRDTEAFF.

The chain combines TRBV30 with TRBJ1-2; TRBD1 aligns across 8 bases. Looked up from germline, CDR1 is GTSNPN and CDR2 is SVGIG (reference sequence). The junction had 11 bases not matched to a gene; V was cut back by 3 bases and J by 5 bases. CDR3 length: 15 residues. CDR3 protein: CAWSPWTGSRYGYTF. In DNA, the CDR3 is TGTGCCTGGAGCCCCTGGACAGGGAGTCGATATGGCTACACCTTC.

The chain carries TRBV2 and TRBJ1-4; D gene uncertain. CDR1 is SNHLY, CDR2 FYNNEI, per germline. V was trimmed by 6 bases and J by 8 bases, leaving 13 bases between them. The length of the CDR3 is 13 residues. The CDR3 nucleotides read TGTGCCAGCAGAAGAGAAGGTTGGGAAAAACTGTTTTTT. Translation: CASRREGWEKLFF.

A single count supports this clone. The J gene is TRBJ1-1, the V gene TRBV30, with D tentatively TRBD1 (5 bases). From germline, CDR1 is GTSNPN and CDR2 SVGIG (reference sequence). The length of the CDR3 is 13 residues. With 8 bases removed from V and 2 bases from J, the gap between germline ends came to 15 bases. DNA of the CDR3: TGTGCCCAGGGTAGCCGGCATAACACTGAAGCTTTCTTT. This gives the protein CAQGSRHNTEAFF. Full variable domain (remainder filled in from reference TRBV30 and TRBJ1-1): SQTIHQWPATLVQPVGSPLSLECTVEGTSNPNLYWYRQAAGRGLQLLFYSVGIGQISSEVPQNLSASRPQDRQFILSSKKLLLSDSGFYLCAQGSRHNTEAFFGQGTRLTVV.

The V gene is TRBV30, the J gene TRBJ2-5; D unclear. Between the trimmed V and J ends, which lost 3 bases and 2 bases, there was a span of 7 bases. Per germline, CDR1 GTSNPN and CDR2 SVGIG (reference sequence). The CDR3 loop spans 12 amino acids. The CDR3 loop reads CAWSGGQETQYF. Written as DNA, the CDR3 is TGTGCCTGGAGCGGCGGACAAGAGACCCAGTACTTC.

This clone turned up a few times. The CDR3 bases are TGTGCCAGCAGAGCAACAGGGGGCTACAACACTGAAGCTTTCTTT. Translating it yields CASRATGGYNTEAFF. V gene TRBV2 combines with J gene TRBJ1-1, with 9 bases matching TRBD1. The CDR3 totals 15 residues. Germline CDR1 SNHLY, CDR2 FYNNEI. The junction had 7 bases not matched to a gene; V was cut back by 6 bases and J by 2 bases.

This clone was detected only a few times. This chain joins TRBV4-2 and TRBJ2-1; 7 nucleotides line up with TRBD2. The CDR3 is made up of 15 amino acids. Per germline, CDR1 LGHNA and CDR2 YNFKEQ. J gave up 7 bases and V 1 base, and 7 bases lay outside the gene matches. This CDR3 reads CASSQVVTSFNEQFF. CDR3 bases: TGTGCCAGCAGCCAAGTGGTGACTAGCTTTAATGAGCAGTTCTTC.

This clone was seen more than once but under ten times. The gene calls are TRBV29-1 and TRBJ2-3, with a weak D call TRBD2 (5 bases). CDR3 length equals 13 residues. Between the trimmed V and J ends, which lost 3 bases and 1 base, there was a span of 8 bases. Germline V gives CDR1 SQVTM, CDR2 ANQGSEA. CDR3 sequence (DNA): TGCAGCGTTGATGTGGGAGGCACAGATACGCAGTATTTT. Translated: CSVDVGGTDTQYF.

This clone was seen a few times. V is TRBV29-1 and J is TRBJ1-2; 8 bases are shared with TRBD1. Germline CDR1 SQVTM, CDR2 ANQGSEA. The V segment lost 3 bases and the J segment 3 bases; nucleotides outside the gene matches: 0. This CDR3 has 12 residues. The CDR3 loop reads CSVEDRDYGYTF. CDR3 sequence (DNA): TGCAGCGTTGAGGACAGGGACTATGGCTACACCTTC.

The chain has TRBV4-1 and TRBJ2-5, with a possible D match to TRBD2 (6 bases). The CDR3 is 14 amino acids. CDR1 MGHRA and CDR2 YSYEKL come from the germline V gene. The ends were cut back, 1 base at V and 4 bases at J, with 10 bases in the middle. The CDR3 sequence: CASSQGRGGETQYF. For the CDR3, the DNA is TGCGCCAGCAGCCAAGGAAGGGGAGGAGAGACCCAGTACTTC.

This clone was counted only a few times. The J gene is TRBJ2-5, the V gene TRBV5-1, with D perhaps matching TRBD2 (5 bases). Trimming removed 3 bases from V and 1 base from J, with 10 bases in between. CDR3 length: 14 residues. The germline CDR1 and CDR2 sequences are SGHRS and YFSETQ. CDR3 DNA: TGCGCCAGCAGCTACCCTGCGGGCCAAGAGACCCAGTACTTC. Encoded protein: CASSYPAGQETQYF.

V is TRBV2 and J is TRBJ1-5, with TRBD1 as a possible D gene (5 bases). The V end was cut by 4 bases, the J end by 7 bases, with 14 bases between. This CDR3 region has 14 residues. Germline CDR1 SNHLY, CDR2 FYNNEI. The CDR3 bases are TGTGCCAGCAGTGTACGGGGCAGGGCGCAGCCCCAGCATTTT. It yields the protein CASSVRGRAQPQHF.